Sequencing of this TCR beta chain was carried out in a study of blood T cell repertoires in COVID-19 (dated by TCRdb to the early 2020s). General notes on the study: Samples from collaborators originated in the United States, Italy and Spain and spanned both the acute and convalescent phases of COVID-19. The material from the prospective study consisted of cDNA or gDNA derived from T cells, B-cell-depleted T cells, or PBMCs. Subjects who had been exposed to COVID-19, were actively infected with it, or had recovered from it provided the deeply sampled blood TCRbeta repertoires that made up the dataset. A freely available public database, intended as a resource for researchers studying the immune response to SARS-CoV-2, is where the repertoires were released. The samples were drawn from two sources: the first 160 participants of the ongoing ImmuneRACE study, and 1,200 or so subjects contributed by 6 global collaborators. Sample metadata almost always included a de-identified subject ID, COVID-19 status, age in years and sex. Where HLA class I and class II types were available, the types were taken from metadata supplied by the sample provider, not from assay-based typing. Results and caveats for the whole study, not just this receptor: The quantity of clinical and demographic metadata differed by source and by participant and was supplied without curation.

Based on the germline V gene (reference sequence), the CDR1 and CDR2 sequences are LNHDA and SQIVND. Unmatched junction bases come to 7, with V trimmed by 3 bases and J by 7 bases. The CDR3 spans 15 residues, from the cysteine through the phenylalanine. The sequence is cut down to CDR3 DNA, 45 bases in frame from base 1. TCRbeta CDR3 regions were amplified from genomic DNA by means of the immunoSEQ Assay, a bias-controlled multiplex PCR. On the authors' methods: The number of nucleated cells in each sample was estimated by amplification of reference gene primers within the assay. To quantify the absolute abundance of each unique TCRbeta CDR3 rearrangement, sequence reads were collapsed and filtered. For each sample, productive Simpson clonality was calculated by taking the square root of Simpson's diversity index across productive rearrangements. Held by TCRdb, this immuneACCESS table contains in-frame sequences only and omits some clones. Under half of the omission traces to an unresolved V gene where checked; the cause of the rest is unknown. V and J calls and clone size come straight from that table; D and trimming were deduced from the DNA. The sample has more than 200,000 clones on record, around four fifths of them singletons. The top ten clonotypes cover approximately 4% of the sample.

About this clone itself: This receptor's antigen is unknown. Per-base quality was not reported, and no clone a single base away is much larger than it.

Collaborating institutions collected whole blood in K2EDTA tubes following their own protocols. For TCRbeta analysis, collaborator samples were shipped as frozen whole blood, as isolated PBMCs, or as DNA extracted from either sample type. The sample comprised peripheral blood. The chain joins TRBV19 to TRBJ2-2; TRBD1 agrees with 8 junctional bases. The clonotype was recovered from a man aged 60-69 years with acute or convalescent COVID-19. In nucleotides, the sequence is TGTGCCAGTAGTATGTTGCAGGGGGCATTCGGGGAGCTGTTTTTT. This encodes CASSMLQGAFGELFF.